The 26 T cell receptor beta chains listed next were all sequenced from one sample in a study of graft-versus-host responses after intestinal transplantation. No antigens are known for them. Produced via immunoSEQ multiplex PCR; TCRdb's table is partial and in-frame only. The sample holds 84,000 or so clones, over 75% seen once. Material: unstimulated CD8+ T cells sorted from spleen or lymph node cells, obtained before transplant. The source is a human donor who was the organ donor for an intestinal transplant.

The rearrangement uses TRBV18 and TRBJ2-7; D possibly corresponds to TRBD2 (6 bases). The CDR3 covers 14 residues. Per the germline V gene, CDR1 is KGHSH and CDR2 is LQKENI. The ends were cut back, 3 bases at V and 4 bases at J, with 13 bases in the middle. The CDR3 DNA reads as TGTGCCAGCTCACCGGCGGGGCTCATTTACGAGCAGTACTTC. Residues: CASSPAGLIYEQYF. The variable domain in full, with the rest retrieved from reference TRBV18 and TRBJ2-7, is NAGVMQNPRHLVRRRGQEARLRCSPMKGHSHVYWYRQLPEEGLKFMVYLQKENIIDESGMPKERFSAEFPKEGPSILRIQQVVRGDSAAYFCASSPAGLIYEQYFGPGTRLTVT.

The chain links TRBV7-9 to TRBJ1-1; no definite D call. Trimming cost V 5 bases and J 1 base, with 20 bases left between them. Germline V gene sequence: CDR1 SEHNR, CDR2 FQNEAQ (reference sequence). CDR3 length: 17 amino acids. The CDR3 nucleotides are TGTGCCAGCAGCCCTTCTCAAGGTCGACCGGGGAACACTGAAGCTTTCTTT. Encoded protein: CASSPSQGRPGNTEAFF.

This chain uses TRBV28 with TRBJ1-3, with D unclear. The CDR3 totals 12 residues. The V and J ends lost 3 bases and 5 bases respectively, with 5 bases between them. From germline, CDR1 is MDHEN and CDR2 SYDVKM. In nucleotides, the CDR3 is TGTGCCAGCAGTTTGGGGAGAAACACCATATATTTT. It specifies CASSLGRNTIYF.

This rearrangement joins TRBV4-1 to TRBJ1-5; D not certain. V dropped 0 bases and J dropped 5 bases, with 8 bases sitting between them. The CDR3 has 14 residues. Germline V gives CDR1 MGHRA, CDR2 YSYEKL. In nucleotides, the CDR3 is TGCGCCAGCAGCCAAGACCATGGGGATCAGCCCCAGCATTTT. Its protein is CASSQDHGDQPQHF.

This sequence joins TRBV20-1 and TRBJ2-5, with D unresolved. Trimming shortened V by 6 bases and J by 3 bases, and 5 bases separated the two germline ends. This CDR3 has 10 amino acids. CDR1 DFQATT and CDR2 SNEGSKA come from the germline V gene (reference sequence). CDR3 nucleotide sequence: TGCAGTGCAAAAAAAGAGACCCAGTACTTC. Translated: CSAKKETQYF.

The gene calls are TRBV28 and TRBJ1-1, with TRBD1 matching 8 bases. After removal of 6 bases from V and 0 bases from J, the junction contained 9 bases not matched to a gene. CDR1 is MDHEN and CDR2 is SYDVKM in the germline V gene. This CDR3 is built from 16 residues. DNA for the CDR3: TGTGCCAGCAGGACAGCAGGGGGCGCACTGAACACTGAAGCTTTCTTT. Encoded protein: CASRTAGGALNTEAFF.

This clone was seen once. The chain couples TRBV11-2 to TRBJ2-7; TRBD1 matches 7 bases. CDR1 and CDR2 from the germline V gene are SGHAT and FQNNGV. The CDR3 totals 14 residues. The ends lost 6 bases at V and 3 bases at J; junction bases unmatched: 8. Here the CDR3 reads CASRKTGKFYEQYF. The DNA for the CDR3 is TGTGCCAGCAGGAAGACAGGGAAGTTCTACGAGCAGTACTTC.

V and J are TRBV28 and TRBJ2-1; 8 bases are shared with TRBD2. CDR1 is MDHEN, CDR2 SYDVKM, per germline. This CDR3 comprises 16 residues. V trimming: 4 bases; J trimming: 4 bases; junction bases outside the gene matches: 9. The CDR3 protein is CASSSDTGGEYNEQFF. For the CDR3, the DNA is TGTGCCAGCAGTTCCGACACGGGGGGGGAGTACAATGAGCAGTTCTTC.

This chain links TRBV5-1 with TRBJ1-1; unclear D gene. The ends were cut back, 2 bases at V and 0 bases at J, with 14 bases in the middle. Germline V gene data show CDR1 as SGHRS and CDR2 as YFSETQ. There are 16 residues in the CDR3. The CDR3 protein is CASSLADETVNTEAFF. For the CDR3, the DNA is TGCGCCAGCAGCTTAGCGGATGAGACGGTGAACACTGAAGCTTTCTTT.

The chain has TRBV6-5 and TRBJ1-5; D gene ambiguous. The germline V and J ends were trimmed by 0 bases and 6 bases, with 6 bases remaining between them. The CDR3 runs to 13 residues. Germline CDR1 and CDR2: MNHEY and SVGAGI. The CDR3 loop is CASSYSFRQPQHF. CDR3 coding DNA: TGTGCCAGCAGTTACTCTTTCCGTCAGCCCCAGCATTTT.

V and J are TRBV5-1 and TRBJ1-6; D is uncertain. Germline lookup yields CDR1 SGHRS and CDR2 YFSETQ. V shed 3 bases and J shed 6 bases, with 13 bases lying between them. The CDR3 length is 15 residues. CDR3 amino acids: CASSSYQDGNSPLHF. The CDR3 DNA sequence: TGCGCCAGCAGCTCGTATCAGGATGGTAATTCACCCCTCCACTTT. Full variable domain (remainder filled in from reference TRBV5-1 and TRBJ1-6): KAGVTQTPRYLIKTRGQQVTLSCSPISGHRSVSWYQQTPGQGLQFLFEYFSETQRNKGNFPGRFSGRQFSNSRSEMNVSTLELGDSALYLCASSSYQDGNSPLHFGNGTRLTVT.

The chain couples TRBV5-1 to TRBJ1-4; a possible D gene is TRBD1 (5 bases). The CDR3 totals 13 residues. Trimming left V 1 base short and J 11 bases short, with 12 bases between. From germline, CDR1 is SGHRS and CDR2 YFSETQ. The CDR3 sequence is CASSLTTRAKLFF. Here the CDR3 DNA reads TGCGCCAGCAGCTTGACCACCAGGGCGAAACTGTTTTTT.

This clone has just one count. The rearrangement links TRBV11-2 to TRBJ2-3; 8 bases fit TRBD2. This CDR3 is 16 amino acids long. Germline V gene sequence: CDR1 SGHAT, CDR2 FQNNGV. V shed 5 bases, J shed 3 bases, and the junction held 10 bases outside the gene matches. In nucleotides, the CDR3 is TGTGCCAGCAGCCCCTCGTCGGGGGGGCCAACAGATACGCAGTATTTT. This sequence encodes CASSPSSGGPTDTQYF.

This clone was seen a single time. This chain uses TRBV9 with TRBJ1-1; D is possibly TRBD1 (5 bases). The germline V and J ends were trimmed by 3 bases and 4 bases, with 13 bases remaining between them. The CDR3 spans 14 residues. In germline, CDR1 is SGDLS, CDR2 YYNGEE. The CDR3 nucleotides are TGTGCCAGCAGCGCCAGGGAGTTCGGCACTGAAGCTTTCTTT. This translates into CASSAREFGTEAFF. Complete variable domain (other parts from reference TRBV9 and TRBJ1-1): DSGVTQTPKHLITATGQRVTLRCSPRSGDLSVYWYQQSLDQGLQFLIQYYNGEERAKGNILERFSAQQFPDLHSELNLSSLELGDSALYFCASSAREFGTEAFFGQGTRLTVV.

The V and J genes are TRBV4-1 and TRBJ1-5; D not resolved. CDR1 is MGHRA, CDR2 YSYEKL, per germline. V lost 1 base and J lost 6, with 7 bases in between. The CDR3 has 13 residues. The CDR3 DNA reads TGCGCCAGCAGCCAAGTTCTTGGTCAGCCCCAGCATTTT. Translation gives CASSQVLGQPQHF.

This chain connects TRBV5-6 to TRBJ2-3; no firm D call. Germline V gene data show CDR1 as SGHDT and CDR2 as YYEEEE. The ends were cut back, 0 bases at V and 0 bases at J, with 11 bases in the middle. CDR3 length equals 16 residues. The CDR3 nucleotides read TGTGCCAGCAGCTTGGCCGGTGGTACTAGCACAGATACGCAGTATTTT. Residues: CASSLAGGTSTDTQYF.

This chain connects TRBV19 to TRBJ2-7; either TRBD1 or TRBD2 may supply D (5 bases each). Germline lookup yields CDR1 LNHDA and CDR2 SQIVND (reference sequence). V lost 8 bases and J lost 2, with 10 bases in between. This CDR3 region has 12 residues. The CDR3 region has the DNA TGTGCCAGTTGGGACGGAGCCTACGAGCAGTACTTC. Its translation is CASWDGAYEQYF.

The V call is TRBV5-1, the J call TRBJ2-2; D is unresolved. Trimming removed 1 base from V and 6 bases from J, with 10 bases in between. Looked up from germline, CDR1 is SGHRS and CDR2 is YFSETQ. The CDR3 spans 14 residues. The DNA of the CDR3 is TGCGCCAGCAGCTTGCTTAGGGATGCCGGGGAGCTGTTTTTT. Amino acid sequence: CASSLLRDAGELFF.

The chain joins TRBV5-1 to TRBJ2-7, with D perhaps assigned TRBD1 or TRBD2 (5 bases each). Per the germline V gene, CDR1 is SGHRS and CDR2 is YFSETQ. The CDR3 spans 17 residues. Trimming shortened V by 5 bases and J by 3 bases, and 24 bases separated the two germline ends. This CDR3 reads CASSKRRGPRSLYEQYF. The DNA of the CDR3 is TGCGCCAGCAGTAAACGCCGGGGACCCCGGTCCCTCTACGAGCAGTACTTC. Based on the CDR3 plus reference TRBV5-1 and TRBJ2-7, the full variable domain is KAGVTQTPRYLIKTRGQQVTLSCSPISGHRSVSWYQQTPGQGLQFLFEYFSETQRNKGNFPGRFSGRQFSNSRSEMNVSTLELGDSALYLCASSKRRGPRSLYEQYFGPGTRLTVT.

The chain is built from TRBV28 and TRBJ1-6, with 7 bases fitting TRBD1. In germline, CDR1 is MDHEN, CDR2 SYDVKM. Trimming removed 2 bases from V and 1 base from J; junction bases left unmatched: 5. The CDR3 is made up of 17 amino acids. CDR3 protein: CASSLGTVWSYNSPLHF. DNA for the CDR3: TGTGCCAGCAGTTTAGGGACAGTGTGGTCCTATAATTCACCCCTCCACTTT.

The V call is TRBV13, the J call TRBJ2-3; D unclear. There are 12 residues in the CDR3. Trimming removed 3 bases at V and 5 bases at J, with 6 bases between. Germline CDR1 and CDR2: PRHDT and FYEKMQ (reference sequence). The CDR3 reads CASSFPGDTQYF. CDR3 DNA sequence: TGTGCCAGCAGCTTCCCGGGAGATACGCAGTATTTT.

The chain couples TRBV27 to TRBJ1-2; no clear D gene. V was trimmed by 7 bases and J by 3 bases, leaving 24 bases between them. The CDR3 contains 17 residues. The V gene's germline CDR1 is MNHEY and CDR2 SMNVEV (reference sequence). DNA for the CDR3: TGTGCCAGCAAGTCACATGCGGGCAGGTTCTGGGACTATGGCTACACCTTC. Translating gives CASKSHAGRFWDYGYTF.

V gene TRBV7-2 combines with J gene TRBJ1-5, with a weak D call TRBD1 (5 bases). Germline lookup yields CDR1 SGHTA and CDR2 FQGNSA. Trimming cost V 4 bases and J 4 bases, with 11 bases left between them. This CDR3 is 14 amino acids long. CDR3 residues: CASSWLGGNQPQHF. The CDR3 DNA sequence: TGTGCCAGCAGCTGGTTGGGGGGGAATCAGCCCCAGCATTTT. Supplemented by reference TRBV7-2 and TRBJ1-5, the full variable domain reads GAGVSQSPSNKVTEKGKDVELRCDPISGHTALYWYRQSLGQGLEFLIYFQGNSAPDKSGLPSDRFSAERTGGSVSTLTIQRTQQEDSAVYLCASSWLGGNQPQHFGDGTRLSIL.

This clone was seen only once. The rearrangement uses TRBV5-1 and TRBJ1-1; D might be TRBD1 (6 bases). Trimming left V 3 bases short and J 1 base short, with 10 bases between. The CDR3 is 14 amino acids. Germline V CDR1 and CDR2: SGHRS, YFSETQ. The CDR3: CASSYAGENTEAFF. CDR3 coding DNA: TGCGCCAGCAGCTATGCAGGGGAGAACACTGAAGCTTTCTTT.

The CDR3 reads CAITGTSGANTYEQYF. The CDR3 DNA reads as TGTGCCATCACCGGGACTAGCGGTGCCAATACCTACGAGCAGTACTTC. The rearrangement uses TRBV10-3 and TRBJ2-7; TRBD2 matches at 11 bases. This CDR3 is built from 16 residues. The J segment lost 2 bases and the V segment lost 7 bases, leaving 10 bases of the junction unmatched. Per the germline V gene, CDR1 is ENHRY and CDR2 is SYGVKD.

The chain recombines TRBV28 with TRBJ2-1, with unresolved D. This CDR3 has 13 amino acids. The V end lost 5 bases, the J end lost 3 bases, and 8 bases lay between the germline ends. The germline V gene encodes CDR1 MDHEN and CDR2 SYDVKM. The CDR3 coding sequence is TGTGCCAGCAGTGACGGGTTCTACAATGAGCAGTTCTTC. Translation: CASSDGFYNEQFF.